This T cell receptor (beta chain) came from a study of brain metastases from non-small cell lung cancer. General study results and limits: Compared with their matched primary tumors, roughly 64% of brain metastases showed expanded T-cell clones.

Points on this clone: Its antigen is undetermined.

Measured with immunoSEQ multiplex PCR; TCRdb has only the in-frame clones, and not every one. The data show 2,000 or so clones, about 89% seen once. Germline V gene sequence: CDR1 ENHRY, CDR2 SYGVKD. J lost 6 bases, V lost 10 bases, and 3 bases had no gene match. CDR3 length: 13 residues. The sequence derives from a donor at least 40 years old with non-small cell lung cancer. The rearrangement joins TRBV10-3 to TRBJ2-1; 13 bases match TRBD2. Sequences were obtained from primary lung tumor tissue. CDR3 DNA sequence: TGTGCCACCGGACTAGCGGGGGCCAATGAGCAGTTCTTC. Protein sequence: CATGLAGANEQFF.